These 14 T cell receptor beta chains came from one sample sequenced in a study of blood T cell repertoires in COVID-19. The data were produced by immunoSEQ multiplex PCR, yet TCRdb's version contains in-frame clones alone and is incomplete. The sample has 200,000 or so clones, about 89% seen once. The sample comprised peripheral blood. These TCRs come from a man aged 60 to 69 who had recovered from COVID-19.

The DNA for the CDR3 is TGCGCCAGCAGCCAAGAACAGCTTCCTAACTATGGCTACACCTTC. As protein: CASSQEQLPNYGYTF. This chain joins TRBV4-1 and TRBJ1-2, with D unresolved. V was trimmed by 0 bases and J by 0 bases, leaving 8 bases between them. The CDR3 is 15 residues long. Germline assignment: CDR1 MGHRA and CDR2 YSYEKL.

The J gene is TRBJ2-1, the V gene TRBV6-5; 9 positions agree with TRBD1. Germline V gene sequence: CDR1 MNHEY, CDR2 SVGAGI. The CDR3 extends over 14 amino acids. V was pared by 7 bases and J by 4 bases, with 5 bases of the junction left unmatched. DNA of the CDR3: TGTGCCAGCACCACAGGGGGCGTTTACAATGAGCAGTTCTTC. Translating gives CASTTGGVYNEQFF.

The V and J genes are TRBV14 and TRBJ2-7; D may be TRBD2 (5 bases). CDR3 length equals 16 residues. Per the germline V gene, CDR1 is SGHDN and CDR2 is FVKESK. V lost 1 base and J 2 bases, leaving 15 bases between the germline ends. CDR3 in amino acids: CASSQVLSGLPYEQYF. CDR3 sequence (DNA): TGTGCCAGCAGCCAAGTTCTCAGCGGACTCCCCTACGAGCAGTACTTC.

This chain connects TRBV6-4 to TRBJ2-3; 8 bases map to TRBD1. The CDR3 totals 14 residues. V lost 5 bases and J lost 2; bases outside the gene matches: 3. CDR1 MRHNA and CDR2 SNTAGT come from the germline V gene. The CDR3 bases are TGTGCCAGCAGTACAGGGGGTTCCACAGATACGCAGTATTTT. This codes for CASSTGGSTDTQYF.

DNA of the CDR3: TGTGCCAGTAGTATGGGACAGGGGAGCTCCTACGAGCAGTACTTC. Translation gives CASSMGQGSSYEQYF. V and J are TRBV19 and TRBJ2-7, with 10 positions matching TRBD1. The CDR3 covers 15 residues. The germline V gene encodes CDR1 LNHDA and CDR2 SQIVND (reference sequence). With 3 bases clipped from V and 0 bases from J, the junction kept 2 bases outside the gene matches.

The chain employs TRBV5-6 and TRBJ2-7; possibly TRBD1 for D (7 bases). The CDR3 runs 15 residues. Germline-derived CDR1 and CDR2 are SGHDT and YYEEEE. Trimming pared 6 bases from V and 1 base from J, leaving 17 bases between. The CDR3 DNA reads TGTGCCAGCACCCGGGGGACAGCTTTTTCCTACGAGCAGTACTTC. Amino acid sequence: CASTRGTAFSYEQYF.

The genes are TRBV7-2 and TRBJ2-7, with 9 bases matching TRBD2. V dropped 6 bases and J dropped 5; count of bases not matched to a gene: 8. This CDR3 spans 14 amino acids. CDR1 SGHTA and CDR2 FQGNSA come from the germline V gene. CDR3 sequence reads: CASSRGRGENEQYF. The CDR3 coding sequence is TGTGCCAGCAGTCGCGGGAGGGGCGAAAACGAGCAGTACTTC.

The rearrangement joins TRBV14 to TRBJ2-1; 9 nucleotides line up with TRBD2. Trimming took 5 bases from V and 4 from J; bases not matched to a gene: 3. The CDR3 runs 14 residues. Germline loops: CDR1 SGHDN, CDR2 FVKESK. This CDR3 is CASSGLAQYNEQFF. CDR3 coding DNA: TGTGCCAGCAGCGGACTAGCGCAATACAATGAGCAGTTCTTC.

The chain joins TRBV4-1 to TRBJ1-2, with 7 bases fitting TRBD1. Germline V lookup: CDR1 MGHRA, CDR2 YSYEKL. The CDR3 covers 15 residues. After removal of 0 bases from V and 5 bases from J, the junction contained 6 bases not matched to a gene. CDR3: CASSQEEGARYGYTF. The CDR3 region has the DNA TGCGCCAGCAGCCAAGAGGAGGGGGCGAGGTATGGCTACACCTTC.

The J gene is TRBJ1-4, the V gene TRBV5-1; 7 nucleotides match TRBD1. V lost 0 bases, J lost 5 bases, and 4 bases stayed unmatched. Germline V CDR1 and CDR2: SGHRS, YFSETQ. The length of the CDR3 is 15 residues. CDR3 coding DNA: TGCGCCAGCAGCTTGGATGGGACAGTGAATGAAAAACTGTTTTTT. Translating it yields CASSLDGTVNEKLFF.

The chain couples TRBV28 to TRBJ2-7; perhaps TRBD1 as D (6 bases). Between the trimmed V and J ends, which lost 5 bases and 3 bases, there was a span of 20 bases. Germline values: CDR1 MDHEN, CDR2 SYDVKM. This CDR3 comprises 16 residues. Here the CDR3 DNA reads TGTGCCAGCAGTCCCGGACAGTCCCCCTCTCTCTACGAGCAGTACTTC. Translated, it gives CASSPGQSPSLYEQYF.

In this sample, this clone turned up a few times. The V gene is TRBV3-1 (or the pseudogene TRBV3-2), the J gene TRBJ1-5, with D tentatively TRBD1 (6 bases). The germline gives CDR1 LGHDT, CDR2 YNNKEL (reference sequence). This CDR3 comprises 15 residues. Trimming shortened V by 4 bases and J by 6 bases, and 16 bases separated the two germline ends. Written as DNA, the CDR3 is TGTGCCAGCAGCCCACAGGGTTTTGGTAGTCAGCCCCAGCATTTT. Translated: CASSPQGFGSQPQHF.

The chain combines TRBV5-1 with TRBJ2-2; 13 nucleotides match TRBD2. The trim removed 0 bases at V and 0 bases at J, leaving 8 bases unmatched. CDR1 SGHRS and CDR2 YFSETQ come from the germline V gene. This CDR3 has 20 amino acids. CDR3 coding DNA: TGCGCCAGCAGCTTGGTTTTTGGACTAGCGGGGGACACGAACACCGGGGAGCTGTTTTTT. Its translation is CASSLVFGLAGDTNTGELFF.

This chain connects TRBV3-1 (or the pseudogene TRBV3-2) to TRBJ2-7, with D unclear. Trimming took 2 bases from V and 6 from J, leaving 5 bases between them. The CDR3 covers 11 residues. Germline CDR1 is LGHDT and CDR2 is YNNKEL (reference sequence). CDR3 sequence: CASSQHGEQYF. DNA for the CDR3: TGTGCCAGCAGCCAACACGGCGAGCAGTACTTC.